The text below deals with one T cell receptor beta chain. The antigen is undetermined. The sample belongs to a study of cytomegalovirus exposure and HLA in healthy donors. Whole-study context: Most donors, about 82% of roughly 400 genotyped, fell in the Caucasian-associated ancestry cluster. Findings and caveats of the study: What a later analysis showed was that several of the most significant clusters appeared linked to common viral pathogens. The later analysis indicated that the majority of CMV-associated TCR beta chains appeared HLA-restricted. In all likelihood, a cluster of highly shared sequence variants was a sequencing artifact.

PCR used 60 Vbeta primers and 13 Jbeta primers. Some clones are missing from TCRdb's copy, which holds only in-frame ones; the method was immunoSEQ multiplex PCR. The sample has 200,000 to 250,000 clones; about 77% are singletons. V lost 7 bases, J lost 2 bases, and 11 bases stayed unmatched. The germline gives CDR1 SGHKS, CDR2 YYEKEE (reference sequence). The CDR3 covers 16 residues. This sequence was found in a boy younger than 18 in good health and CMV-seronegative. The chain carries TRBV5-5 and TRBJ2-5; TRBD1 matches at 10 bases. Sample: PBMCs. The CDR3 DNA reads as TGTGCCAGCGTATTTCCGGGACAGGGGCCACAAGAGACCCAGTACTTC. It codes for CASVFPGQGPQETQYF.